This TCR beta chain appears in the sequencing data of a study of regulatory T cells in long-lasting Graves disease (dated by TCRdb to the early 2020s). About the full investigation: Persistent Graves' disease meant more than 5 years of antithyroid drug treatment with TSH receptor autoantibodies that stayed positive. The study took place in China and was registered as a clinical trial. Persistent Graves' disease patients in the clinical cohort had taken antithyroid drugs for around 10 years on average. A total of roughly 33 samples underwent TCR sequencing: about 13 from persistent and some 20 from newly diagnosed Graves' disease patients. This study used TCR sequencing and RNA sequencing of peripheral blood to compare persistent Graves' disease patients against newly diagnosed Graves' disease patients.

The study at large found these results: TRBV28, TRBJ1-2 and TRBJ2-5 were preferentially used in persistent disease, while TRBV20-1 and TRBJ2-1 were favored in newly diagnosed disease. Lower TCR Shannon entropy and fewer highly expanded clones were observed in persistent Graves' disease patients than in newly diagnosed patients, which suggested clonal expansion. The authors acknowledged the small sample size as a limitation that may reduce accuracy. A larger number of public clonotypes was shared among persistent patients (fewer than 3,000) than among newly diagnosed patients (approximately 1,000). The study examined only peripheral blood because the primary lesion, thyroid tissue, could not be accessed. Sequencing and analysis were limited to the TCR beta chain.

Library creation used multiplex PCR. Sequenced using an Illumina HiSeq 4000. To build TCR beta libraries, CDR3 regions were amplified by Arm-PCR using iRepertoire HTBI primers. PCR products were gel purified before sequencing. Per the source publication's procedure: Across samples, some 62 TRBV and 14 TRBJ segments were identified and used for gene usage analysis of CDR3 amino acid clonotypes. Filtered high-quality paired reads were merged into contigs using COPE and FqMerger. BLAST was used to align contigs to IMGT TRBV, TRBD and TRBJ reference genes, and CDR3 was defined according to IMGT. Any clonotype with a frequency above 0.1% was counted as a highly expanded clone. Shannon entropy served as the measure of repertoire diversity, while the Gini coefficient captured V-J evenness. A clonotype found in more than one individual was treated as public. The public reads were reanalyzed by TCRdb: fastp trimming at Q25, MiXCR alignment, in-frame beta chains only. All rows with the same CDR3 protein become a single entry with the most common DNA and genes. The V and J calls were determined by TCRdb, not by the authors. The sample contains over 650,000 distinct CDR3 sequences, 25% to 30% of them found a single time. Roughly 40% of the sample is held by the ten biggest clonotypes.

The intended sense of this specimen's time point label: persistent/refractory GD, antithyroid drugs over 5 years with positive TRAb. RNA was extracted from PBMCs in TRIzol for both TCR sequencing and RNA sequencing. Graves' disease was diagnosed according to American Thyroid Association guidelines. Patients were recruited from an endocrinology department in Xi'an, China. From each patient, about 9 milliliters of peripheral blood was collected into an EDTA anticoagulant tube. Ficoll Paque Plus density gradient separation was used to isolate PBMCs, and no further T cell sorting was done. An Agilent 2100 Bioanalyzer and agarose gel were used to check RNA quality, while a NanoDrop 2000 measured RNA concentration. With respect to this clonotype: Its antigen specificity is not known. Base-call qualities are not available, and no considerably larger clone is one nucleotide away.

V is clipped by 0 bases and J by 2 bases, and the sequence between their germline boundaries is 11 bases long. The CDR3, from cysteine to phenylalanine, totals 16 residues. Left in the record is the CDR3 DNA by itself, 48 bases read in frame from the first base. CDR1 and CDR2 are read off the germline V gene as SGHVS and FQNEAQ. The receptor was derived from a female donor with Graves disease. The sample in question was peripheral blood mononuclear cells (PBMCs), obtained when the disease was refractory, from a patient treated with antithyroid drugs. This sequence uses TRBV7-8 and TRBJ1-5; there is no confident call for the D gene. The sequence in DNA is TGTGCCAGCAGCTTAGCGGGCGGGTTGGGCAATCAGCCCCAGCATTTT. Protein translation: CASSLAGGLGNQPQHF. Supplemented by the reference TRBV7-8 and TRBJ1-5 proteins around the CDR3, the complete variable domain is GAGVSQSPRYKVAKRGQDVALRCDPISGHVSLFWYQQALGQGPEFLTYFQNEAQLDKSGLPSDRFFAERPEGSVSTLKIQRTQQEDSAVYLCASSLAGGLGNQPQHFGDGTRLSIL.